What follows are 24 T cell receptor beta chains derived from one specimen sequenced in a study of cytomegalovirus exposure and HLA in healthy donors. PCR was performed using 60 Vbeta and 13 Jbeta primers. Libraries were prepared by immunoSEQ multiplex PCR; TCRdb keeps only in-frame clonotypes and omits some of them. Found here are 95,000 to 150,000 clones, 50% to 65% of them singletons; the top ten hold approximately 11%. The sample consisted of PBMCs. The receptors come from a middle-aged man in good health and CMV-seropositive.

Only a few counts were recorded for this clone. CDR3 sequence: CASSVREVNYGYTF. CDR3 DNA sequence: TGTGCCAGCAGCGTACGGGAGGTTAACTATGGCTACACCTTC. V usage is TRBV9 and J usage is TRBJ1-2; D is undetermined. Germline CDR1 is SGDLS and CDR2 is YYNGEE. V was pared by 1 base and J by 1 base, with 8 bases between. The CDR3 covers 14 residues. Complete variable domain (other parts from reference TRBV9 and TRBJ1-2): DSGVTQTPKHLITATGQRVTLRCSPRSGDLSVYWYQQSLDQGLQFLIQYYNGEERAKGNILERFSAQQFPDLHSELNLSSLELGDSALYFCASSVREVNYGYTFGSGTRLTVV.

The chain employs TRBV4-2 and TRBJ2-1; TRBD1 aligns across 8 bases. The CDR3 is made up of 18 amino acids. The V segment lost 4 bases and the J segment 0 bases; nucleotides outside the gene matches: 11. Germline CDR1 is LGHNA and CDR2 is YNFKEQ. Here the CDR3 reads CASSRFLRTGSSYNEQFF. Written as DNA, the CDR3 is TGTGCCAGCAGCCGATTTCTTAGGACAGGGAGCTCCTACAATGAGCAGTTCTTC.

This clone was observed a single time. The V call is TRBV7-2, the J call TRBJ2-1, with 8 bases that match TRBD2. CDR3 length: 15 residues. Germline V CDR1 and CDR2: SGHTA, FQGNSA. V shed 2 bases, J shed 4 bases, and the junction held 4 bases outside the gene matches. The CDR3 region has the DNA TGTGCCAGCAGCTTAAAAGCGGGAGAGTACAATGAGCAGTTCTTC. Its protein is CASSLKAGEYNEQFF.

This clone occurred a few times. The chain joins TRBV15 to TRBJ1-5, with 7 bases matching TRBD1. The CDR3 spans 17 residues. J gave up 6 bases and V 0 bases, and 11 bases lay outside the gene matches. In germline, CDR1 is LNHNV, CDR2 YYDKDF (reference sequence). The CDR3 nucleotides read TGTGCCACCAGCAGAGATAGCATCAGGCAGGGGGGTCAGCCCCAGCATTTT. It encodes CATSRDSIRQGGQPQHF.

In this sample, this clone turned up a few times. This chain connects TRBV11-2 to TRBJ2-7; D gene unclear. The CDR3 has 15 amino acids. With 0 bases removed from V and 5 bases from J, the gap between germline ends came to 14 bases. Germline V CDR1 and CDR2: SGHAT, FQNNGV. CDR3 DNA: TGTGCCAGCAGCTTAGACAGGTCCTCGTTGCACGAGCAGTACTTC. It specifies CASSLDRSSLHEQYF.

The genes are TRBV6-5 and TRBJ1-4; D gene unclear. There are 13 residues in the CDR3. The germline V gene has CDR1 MNHEY and CDR2 SVGAGI. The V gene lost 2 bases and the J gene lost 8 bases, with 9 bases spanning the gap. The CDR3 here is CASSYKLREKLFF. CDR3 nucleotide sequence: TGTGCCAGCAGTTACAAGCTACGCGAAAAACTGTTTTTT.

This clone was counted only a few times. V gene TRBV6-1 combines with J gene TRBJ2-3, with 8 bases that match TRBD2. The CDR3 has 14 residues. After removal of 7 bases from V and 2 bases from J, the junction contained 5 bases not matched to a gene. In germline, CDR1 is MNHNS, CDR2 SASEGT. The CDR3 loop is CASTTGGDTDTQYF. In DNA form, the CDR3 reads TGTGCCAGCACAACGGGAGGGGACACAGATACGCAGTATTTT.

The chain has TRBV18 and TRBJ2-2; TRBD2 matches at 9 bases. V was pared by 0 bases and J by 4 bases, with 6 bases of the junction left unmatched. Germline V gene data show CDR1 as KGHSH and CDR2 as LQKENI. The CDR3 is 17 residues long. The CDR3 DNA reads TGTGCCAGCTCACCACCAGGGACTAGCTGGGGCACCGGGGAGCTGTTTTTT. Its translation is CASSPPGTSWGTGELFF.

Only a few counts were recorded for this clone. The chain recombines TRBV5-1 with TRBJ2-1; maybe TRBD2 (5 bases). Trimming left V 4 bases short and J 12 bases short, with 20 bases between. CDR1 and CDR2 from the germline V gene are SGHRS and YFSETQ. The CDR3 runs 14 residues. CDR3 in amino acids: CASSPPGSAWVQFF. The DNA for the CDR3 is TGCGCCAGCAGCCCGCCGGGGTCGGCGTGGGTGCAGTTCTTC.

V and J are TRBV6-4 and TRBJ2-1; 12 positions agree with TRBD2. CDR1 and CDR2 (germline): MRHNA, SNTAGT. Trimming removed 6 bases from V and 9 bases from J; junction bases left unmatched: 9. The CDR3 length is 15 residues. CDR3 amino acids: CASSPQETSGGEQFF. CDR3 DNA sequence: TGTGCCAGCAGCCCGCAAGAGACTAGCGGGGGTGAGCAGTTCTTC.

The DNA of the CDR3 is TGTGCCAGTAGTATTTCCGGAGTCGCTTACAATGAGCAGTTCTTC. It specifies CASSISGVAYNEQFF. The chain links TRBV19 to TRBJ2-1; D unclear. Germline values: CDR1 LNHDA, CDR2 SQIVND (reference sequence). Trimming shortened V by 3 bases and J by 4 bases, and 13 bases separated the two germline ends. This CDR3 comprises 15 residues.

Concerning this clone itself: At one end the junction does not follow the germline gene, possibly because of a read error. The V call is TRBV18, the J call TRBJ2-7; TRBD1 matches 7 bases. From germline, CDR1 is KGHSH and CDR2 LQKENI. CDR3 length: 13 amino acids. The CDR3 bases are TGTGCCAGCTCAGGGGGACAGCTCTACGAGCAGCACTTC. Translating it yields CASSGGQLYEQHF.

The chain links TRBV7-9 to TRBJ2-5, with D possibly being TRBD2 (5 bases). V was shortened by 2 bases and J by 2 bases, with 15 bases between the two germline ends. Germline loops: CDR1 SEHNR, CDR2 FQNEAQ (reference sequence). CDR3 size: 16 residues. As DNA, the CDR3 is TGTGCCAGCAGCTTATCGACTATAGCGTTTCAAGAGACCCAGTACTTC. Translated, it gives CASSLSTIAFQETQYF.

This clone was detected many times. The rearrangement uses TRBV25-1 and TRBJ2-5, with TRBD2 matching over 11 bases. The CDR3 covers 16 residues. J was trimmed by 0 bases and V by 2 bases; bases with no gene match: 2. The germline CDR1 and CDR2 sequences are MGHDK and SYGVNS. DNA for the CDR3: TGTGCCAGCAGTGAAGCTAGCGGGGGGCACCAAGAGACCCAGTACTTC. Translated, it gives CASSEASGGHQETQYF.

This clone showed up just a few times. The chain is built from TRBV10-3 and TRBJ2-3, with D unclear. Germline assignment: CDR1 ENHRY and CDR2 SYGVKD. V lost 11 bases and J 1 base, leaving 13 bases between the germline ends. The CDR3 runs to 13 residues. CDR3 sequence: CAVRSVGTDTQYF. DNA of the CDR3: TGTGCCGTGCGAAGTGTGGGCACAGATACGCAGTATTTT.

The rearrangement joins TRBV18 to TRBJ2-5, with 7 bases that match TRBD1. There are 14 residues in the CDR3. The V gene's germline CDR1 is KGHSH and CDR2 LQKENI. J gave up 5 bases and V 3 bases, and 6 bases lay outside the gene matches. In nucleotides, the CDR3 is TGTGCCAGCTCACCGACGACAGGGAGTGAGACCCAGTACTTC. Translation gives CASSPTTGSETQYF.

The chain has TRBV6-4 and TRBJ2-3; the match to TRBD1 covers 7 bases. With V trimmed by 6 bases and J by 3 bases, 3 bases remained unmatched. This CDR3 spans 13 amino acids. In germline, CDR1 is MRHNA, CDR2 SNTAGT. CDR3 sequence: CASRQTGTDTQYF. The CDR3 coding sequence is TGTGCCAGCAGGCAGACAGGGACAGATACGCAGTATTTT.

The sample holds a few counts of this clone. The V gene is TRBV11-3, the J gene TRBJ1-1, with D unclear. The V and J ends lost 5 bases and 5 bases respectively, with 12 bases between them. Germline values: CDR1 SGHNT, CDR2 YENEEA. CDR3 length equals 13 residues. This CDR3 reads CASSLTMRTEAFF. As DNA, the CDR3 is TGTGCCAGCAGCCTAACGATGAGGACTGAAGCTTTCTTT.

The chain uses TRBV4-1 and TRBJ2-1; 7 positions match TRBD2. V shed 4 bases, J shed 7 bases, and the junction held 10 bases outside the gene matches. Germline V gene data show CDR1 as MGHRA and CDR2 as YSYEKL. This CDR3 spans 15 amino acids. The DNA for the CDR3 is TGCGCCAGCAGCCTTGCTCGGGGGGATTCAAATGAGCAGTTCTTC. This translates into CASSLARGDSNEQFF.

The chain uses TRBV19 and TRBJ1-5; unclear D gene. The CDR3 contains 13 residues. The V end lost 0 bases, the J end lost 6 bases, and 6 bases lay between the germline ends. The germline V gene encodes CDR1 LNHDA and CDR2 SQIVND (reference sequence). The CDR3 loop is CASSIDQFQPQHF. The CDR3 DNA is TGTGCCAGTAGTATAGATCAGTTTCAGCCCCAGCATTTT.

A word on this clone: Compared with germline, one end of the junction differs, possibly owing to a read error. J is TRBJ1-5 and V is TRBV19; D possibly corresponds to TRBD1 (6 bases). The CDR3 covers 15 residues. Germline values: CDR1 LNHDA, CDR2 SQIVND (reference sequence). CDR3 coding DNA: TGTGCCAGCAGTACGACAGGATTCACGGATCAGCCCCAGCATTTT. Translating it yields CASSTTGFTDQPQHF.

V and J are TRBV5-4 and TRBJ2-7; D is possibly TRBD1 (5 bases). V lost 3 bases to trimming and J lost 5 bases, with 9 bases between them. This CDR3 comprises 12 residues. Germline lookup yields CDR1 SGHNT and CDR2 YYREEE (reference sequence). The chain's CDR3 is CASSSQVDEQYF. CDR3 bases: TGTGCCAGCAGCTCACAGGTGGACGAGCAGTACTTC.

The V gene is TRBV30, the J gene TRBJ1-2; D is perhaps TRBD1 (6 bases). Germline V gene data show CDR1 as GTSNPN and CDR2 as SVGIG (reference sequence). The V and J ends lost 5 bases and 4 bases respectively, with 20 bases between them. CDR3 length: 15 residues. The CDR3 coding sequence is TGTGCCTGGGGCCTCGACAGGATTCGTGCCTATGGCTACACCTTC. Its protein product is CAWGLDRIRAYGYTF.

The CDR3 protein is CASSDGQGYTEAFF. For the CDR3, the DNA is TGCGCCAGCAGCGATGGACAGGGCTACACTGAAGCTTTCTTT. The chain couples TRBV4-1 to TRBJ1-1; TRBD1 matches 8 bases. Trimming took 5 bases from V and 3 from J; bases not matched to a gene: 5. The CDR3 consists of 14 residues. The germline CDR1 and CDR2 sequences are MGHRA and YSYEKL.